Listed below are T cell receptor beta chains from one sample, sequenced in a study of cytomegalovirus exposure and HLA in healthy donors. Generated by immunoSEQ multiplex PCR, the TCRdb table keeps only in-frame clones and is missing some. The sample lists 150,000 to 200,000 clones; around 67% were seen once. The sequenced sample was PBMCs. The receptors shown here come from a woman aged 18-29 years in good health and CMV-seropositive. Both conserved end residues are part of each CDR3. The D gene is left open where the match is weak. Some rows have no size entry. The others give once, few or many, or a class for an expanded clone.

V	D	size	J	DNA	CDR3
TRBV6-5	-	-	TRBJ1-4	TGTGCCACTAAGCAACGGGAGGGAGGTGAAAAACTGTTTTTT	CATKQREGGEKLFF
TRBV30	-	-	TRBJ2-7	TGTGCCTGGAGTCAACAGGGAAATCAAGAGTTC	CAWSQQGNQEF
TRBV18	TRBD1	-	TRBJ1-1	TGTGCCAGCTCAACAGGGGAGAACACTGAAGCTTTCTTT	CASSTGENTEAFF
TRBV7-9	TRBD1	-	TRBJ2-5	TGTGCCAGCAGCTTAGTCAGGGGGCTGGATGGGACCCAGTACTTC	CASSLVRGLDGTQYF
TRBV19	-	-	TRBJ1-1	TGTGCCAGTAGTATAGACAGGAGGGATGAAGCTTTCTTT	CASSIDRRDEAFF
TRBV4-1	TRBD2	-	TRBJ2-7	TGCGCCAGCAGCCCGTCCGGGACTAGAAGCTCCTACGAGCAGTACTTC	CASSPSGTRSSYEQYF
TRBV5-1	TRBD2	-	TRBJ2-6	TGCGCCAGCAGTAGCGGGAGGGTCCACTCTGGGGCCAACGTCCTGACTTTC	CASSSGRVHSGANVLTF
TRBV6-5	TRBD1	-	TRBJ2-1	TGTGCCAGCCGACGGACAGGGGCTTTCGAGCAGTTCTTC	CASRRTGAFEQFF
TRBV27	TRBD1	-	TRBJ2-5	TGTGCCAGCAGTGACAGGGCCCCAGGAGAGACCCAGTACTTC	CASSDRAPGETQYF
TRBV7-8	TRBD1	-	TRBJ2-4	TGTGCCAGCAGCCAAGACAGGGTATGGGACAAAAACATTCAGTACTTC	CASSQDRVWDKNIQYF
TRBV30	-	-	TRBJ1-1	TGTGCCTGGAGTCCCCAGAACACTGAAGCTTTCTTT	CAWSPQNTEAFF
TRBV2	TRBD2	-	TRBJ2-7	TGTGCCAGCAGCGCCGGTCTAGCGGGAGGCCAAGGGAAGCAGTACTTC	CASSAGLAGGQGKQYF
TRBV4-2	TRBD1	-	TRBJ2-1	TGTGCCAGCAGCCAAGGGGACAGGGGGGGTTACTCCTACAATGAGCAGTTCTTC	CASSQGDRGGYSYNEQFF
TRBV7-3	TRBD1	-	TRBJ2-1	TGTGCCAGCAGCTCGGGGACAGGGGGCAACAATGAGCAGTTCTTC	CASSSGTGGNNEQFF
TRBV11-2	TRBD1	once	TRBJ1-5	TGTGCCAGCAGCTTAGATTATGGCAGGGGGCAACAGCCCCAGCATTTT	CASSLDYGRGQQPQHF
TRBV29-1	TRBD1	few	TRBJ2-7	TGCAGCGTCAGGACAGGGACAGGGTACGAGCAGTACTTC	CSVRTGTGYEQYF
TRBV9	-	-	TRBJ1-6	TGTGCCAGCAGCGTGTCGAGAGGGCCTAATTCACCCCTCCACTTT	CASSVSRGPNSPLHF
TRBV12-5	TRBD1	-	TRBJ1-1	TGTGCTAGTCGGGGACAGGGGGACACTGAAGCTTTCTTT	CASRGQGDTEAFF
TRBV6-6	-	-	TRBJ1-3	TGTGCCAGCAGTTACACAGGGATAGGGAACACCATATATTTT	CASSYTGIGNTIYF
TRBV27	-	-	TRBJ2-1	TGTGCCAGCAGCATGACAGGATACAATGAGCAGTTCTTC	CASSMTGYNEQFF
TRBV7-9	-	-	TRBJ2-4	TGTGCCAGCAGCCTCCAGGGGAAAAACATTCAGTACTTC	CASSLQGKNIQYF
TRBV27	TRBD1	-	TRBJ2-7	TGTGCCAGCAGTTGGCAAAGGGACAGAATTTACGAGCAGTACTTC	CASSWQRDRIYEQYF
TRBV7-8	-	-	TRBJ1-1	TGTGCCAGCAGCTTAAACCAGGGCATCGTGAACACTGAAGCTTTCTTT	CASSLNQGIVNTEAFF
TRBV9	TRBD2	once	TRBJ2-3	TGTGCCAGCAGCGTAGGGACTAGCGGGGTGGTAGATACGCAGTATTTT	CASSVGTSGVVDTQYF
TRBV5-1	-	-	TRBJ2-3	TGCGCCAGCTACCTACGCGCCGGTACAGATACGCAGTATTTT	CASYLRAGTDTQYF
TRBV5-6	-	-	TRBJ1-1	TGTGCCAGCAGCTTATCGGACACTGAAGCTTTCTTT	CASSLSDTEAFF
TRBV28	-	-	TRBJ1-1	TGTGCCAGCCTCTTAATTACGGGGGGAGCTGAAGCTTTCTTT	CASLLITGGAEAFF
TRBV29-1	-	-	TRBJ1-4	TGCAGCGCCTATAAATCAACTCCTAATGAAAAACTGTTTTTT	CSAYKSTPNEKLFF
TRBV7-2	-	-	TRBJ1-1	TGTGCCAGCAGCTTGGGTAGCGGGAACACTGAAGCTTTCTTT	CASSLGSGNTEAFF
TRBV6-5	TRBD1	-	TRBJ1-2	TGTGCCAGCAGCCTCAGACAGGGGGGGAACTATGGCTACACCTTC	CASSLRQGGNYGYTF
TRBV6-1	TRBD1	-	TRBJ1-2	TGTGCCAGCAGTGAAGTTGGACAGGGAGTTGGCGGCTACACCTTC	CASSEVGQGVGGYTF
TRBV27	TRBD1	-	TRBJ2-5	TGTGCCAGCAGTTTAGGTCCCGGGACAGACTCGGAGACCCAGTACTTC	CASSLGPGTDSETQYF
TRBV7-9	TRBD2	-	TRBJ2-5	TGTGCCAGCAGACCCATGACTAGCGGGCTCCAAGAGACCCAGTACTTC	CASRPMTSGLQETQYF
TRBV19	-	once	TRBJ2-7	TGTGCCAGTAGTAATTCCGGGACATCCTCCTACGAGCAGTACTTC	CASSNSGTSSYEQYF
TRBV7-9	-	once	TRBJ1-3	TGTGCCAGCAGCTTAGACATCTTGAGGGGAAACACCATATATTTT	CASSLDILRGNTIYF
TRBV5-1	-	-	TRBJ1-2	TGCGCCAGCAGCTTGGAAGGGGCCTATGGCTACACCTTC	CASSLEGAYGYTF
TRBV10-2	-	once	TRBJ1-1	TGCGCCAGCAGTGCTGGGCGGGGCACTGAAGCTTTCTTT	CASSAGRGTEAFF
TRBV4-2	TRBD1	-	TRBJ1-2	TGTGCCAGCAGCCAAGAGGGACAGGGGTATGGCTGCACCTTC	CASSQEGQGYGCTF
TRBV19	TRBD2	-	TRBJ2-7	TGTGCCAGTAGCCCGCGACTAGCGGGAGGAAACGAGCAGTACTTC	CASSPRLAGGNEQYF
TRBV5-1	-	-	TRBJ1-3	TGCGCCAGCAGCTTGGTAGGGGGTCGTGCTGGAAACACCATATATTTT	CASSLVGGRAGNTIYF
TRBV28	-	-	TRBJ1-5	TGTGCCAGCAGTTTATTTGGAAGGGGGATTAATCAGCCCCAGCATTTT	CASSLFGRGINQPQHF